Listed here are 10 T cell receptor beta chains from one sample, sequenced in a study of CD8+ T cells in alopecia areata. Regarding time point: mouse skin 6 weeks after grafting, around onset of hair loss. RNA extraction was followed by reverse transcription into cDNA, which acted as the sequencing template. TCRdb's table, derived via immunoSEQ multiplex PCR, lists solely in-frame clones and lacks some. Listed here are around 6,300 clones without any singletons, the top ten holding around 30%. This material consisted of skin, taken at week 6. These receptors were collected from a C3H/HeJ mouse with alopecia areata. The strain's MHC type: H2-k.

A remark on this clone: Germline and genes: mouse. From the germline J gene comes the end of the CDR3, since the read stops 4 residues before it. The chain employs TRBV13-3 and TRBJ2-1, with 7 nucleotides matching TRBD1. The CDR3 has 14 amino acids. The ends lost 0 bases at V and 3 bases at J; junction bases unmatched: 0. Germline V gives CDR1 NNHDY, CDR2 SYVADS. CDR3 loop: CASSDGQGYAEQFF. The covered CDR3 bases are TGTGCCAGCAGTGATGGACAGGGCTATGCT.

This clone was seen at least ten times. Gene names denote mouse genes. CDR3 in amino acids: CTCSADTGFAETLYF. The CDR3 bases that were read are TGCACCTGCAGTGCAGATACTGGCTTTGCAGAA. The V and J genes are TRBV1 and TRBJ2-3; D possibly corresponds to TRBD2 (5 bases). The read finishes 4 residues shy of the CDR3 end, and the germline J gene is used to complete it. The CDR3 length is 15 residues. Trimming pared 0 bases from V and 2 bases from J, leaving 9 bases between. Germline CDR1 and CDR2: NSQYPW and LRSPGD (reference sequence).

A few counts support this clone. Gene names and germline refer to mouse. Partial CDR3 DNA: TGTGCCAGCAGCTTAGCGGCCTGGGGGGGCGCCCAAGAC. It encodes CASSLAAWGGAQD. The full-length CDR3 reads as CASSLAAWGGAQDTQYF. V and J are TRBV3 and TRBJ2-5, with 10 bases that match TRBD2. The read falls 4 residues short of the CDR3 end, and the missing part is taken from the germline J gene. Germline CDR1 is SNHLY and CDR2 is FYNGKV (reference sequence). V lost 0 bases, J lost 2 bases, and 5 bases stayed unmatched. CDR3 length equals 17 residues.

This clone was seen only a few times. Genes and germline come from the mouse. CDR3 DNA (partial): TGTGCCAGCAGTGATGCAGGAGACAGGGGGCGAGGGGCT. Protein: CASSDAGDRGRGA. The CDR3 as a whole reads CASSDAGDRGRGAEQFF. The V call is TRBV13-3, the J call TRBJ2-1; TRBD1 aligns across 10 bases. The CDR3 goes on 4 residues after the read ends, and that part is filled in from the germline J gene. Germline V gene sequence: CDR1 NNHDY, CDR2 SYVADS. The CDR3 is made up of 17 amino acids.

At least ten counts were recorded for this clone. Mouse names are used for the genes. The read falls 4 residues short of the CDR3 end, and the missing part is taken from the germline J gene. The chain combines TRBV19 with TRBJ2-1, with D perhaps TRBD1 (5 bases). V lost 6 bases to trimming and J lost 6 bases, with 7 bases between them. The CDR3 totals 11 residues. The germline gives CDR1 FNHDT, CDR2 SITEND (reference sequence). The sequenced part of the CDR3 DNA is TGTGCCAGCATCCAGGGTGCT. This translates into CASIQGA. The CDR3 in full is CASIQGAEQFF.

This clone has ten or more counts. Gene and germline names: mouse. The part of the CDR3 DNA that was read is TGTGCCAGCTCTCTCGGGACACAGGATAACTATGCT. This gives the protein CASSLGTQDNYA. The whole CDR3 is CASSLGTQDNYAEQFF. The V call is TRBV12-2, the J call TRBJ2-1; D perhaps matches TRBD1 (6 bases). Read coverage stops 4 residues before the CDR3 terminus; the germline J gene supplies the remainder. Germline assignment: CDR1 SGHLS and CDR2 HYDKME. This CDR3 has 16 residues. The germline V and J ends were trimmed by 0 bases and 0 bases, with 11 bases remaining between them.

This clone was observed a handful of times. These gene names are mouse names. The missing CDR3 end, 4 residues past where the read stops, is filled in from the germline J gene. The V gene is TRBV13-2, the J gene TRBJ2-1; D call uncertain. The CDR3 runs 12 residues. Germline CDR1 is NNHNN and CDR2 is SYGAGS (reference sequence). The CDR3 DNA, read in part, is TGTGCCAGCGGTGATGCGAGGGCT. As protein: CASGDARA. In full, the CDR3 is CASGDARAEQFF.

On this clone itself: Here the gene names and germline are mouse. The CDR3 is cut off 4 residues early in the read; its end comes from the germline J gene. The chain combines TRBV13-1 with TRBJ1-2, with D tentatively TRBD1 (6 bases). Trimming cost V 2 bases and J 2 bases, with 10 bases left between them. Germline lookup yields CDR1 NSHNY and CDR2 SYGAGN. The CDR3 is 14 amino acids. The CDR3 bases that were read are TGTGCCAGCAGTGAGTGGGGGGCTAACTCC. As protein: CASSEWGANS. The full CDR3 is CASSEWGANSDYTF.

This clone was counted a few times. Genes here carry mouse names. This CDR3 reads CASRLGGHDQDTQYF. CDR3 DNA, as far as it was read: TGTGCCAGCAGACTGGGGGGGCATGACCAAGAC. The chain links TRBV13-3 to TRBJ2-5; 11 nucleotides line up with TRBD2. The sequence runs out 4 residues before the end of the CDR3; the remainder is reconstructed from the germline J gene. Germline trimming cut 5 bases from V and 1 base from J; bases unmatched to any gene: 3. This CDR3 region has 15 residues. Germline lookup yields CDR1 NNHDY and CDR2 SYVADS.

In this sample, this clone turned up many times. Gene names refer to mouse genes. Incomplete CDR3 DNA: TGTGCCAGCAGTGAACAGGGGAATGGTCAAAAC. This encodes CASSEQGNGQN. The full CDR3 protein reads CASSEQGNGQNTLYF. The V and J genes are TRBV13-1 and TRBJ2-4, with 7 bases matching TRBD1. The read ends 4 residues early relative to the CDR3; the germline J gene fills the gap. The CDR3 totals 15 residues. V shed 2 bases, J shed 1 base, and the junction held 4 bases outside the gene matches. The germline gives CDR1 NSHNY, CDR2 SYGAGN.